Shown below are 16 T cell receptor beta chains from a single sample sequenced in a study of T cell changes during pregnancy in multiple sclerosis. Using immunoSEQ multiplex PCR, the repertoire was profiled, and TCRdb retains in-frame clones only, with some absent. The sample includes about 110,000 clones, roughly 90% of them seen just once. The specimen was peripheral blood, collected after pregnancy. The receptors stem from a female donor with multiple sclerosis, enrolled in a pregnancy study.

This rearrangement joins TRBV6-1 to TRBJ2-7; D is perhaps TRBD2 (5 bases). CDR3 length equals 14 residues. The ends were cut back, 3 bases at V and 2 bases at J, with 11 bases in the middle. CDR1 and CDR2 from the germline V gene are MNHNS and SASEGT. For the CDR3, the DNA is TGTGCCAGCAGTGAGGCGGGTAACACCTACGAGCAGTACTTC. Protein sequence: CASSEAGNTYEQYF.

Points on this clone: Compared with germline, one end of the junction differs, possibly owing to a read error. The V call is TRBV7-2, the J call TRBJ2-1; 11 bases match TRBD2. The CDR3 contains 15 residues. From germline, CDR1 is SGHTA and CDR2 FQGNSA. This CDR3 reads CASSLAGGRYNEQFF. The CDR3 DNA reads TGTGCCAGCAGCCTAGCGGGAGGCCGGTACAATGAGCAGTTCTTC. The whole variable domain, filled in from reference TRBV7-2 and TRBJ2-1, reads GAGVSQSPSNKVTEKGKDVELRCDPISGHTALYWYRQSLGQGLEFLIYFQGNSAPDKSGLPSDRFSAERTGGSVSTLTIQRTQQEDSAVYLCASSLAGGRYNEQFFGPGTRLTVL.

The count of this clone is one. The rearrangement links TRBV5-4 to TRBJ2-2, with 7 positions matching TRBD1. CDR1 and CDR2 from the germline V gene are SGHNT and YYREEE (reference sequence). J gave up 4 bases and V 0 bases, and 6 bases lay outside the gene matches. CDR3 length: 16 residues. The CDR3 loop is CASSLGQGRVTGELFF. The CDR3 DNA sequence: TGTGCCAGCAGCTTGGGACAGGGCAGGGTCACCGGGGAGCTGTTTTTT. Together with reference TRBV5-4 and TRBJ2-2, the CDR3 gives the full variable domain: ETGVTQSPTHLIKTRGQQVTLRCSSQSGHNTVSWYQQALGQGPQFIFQYYREEENGRGNFPPRFSGLQFPNYSSELNVNALELDDSALYLCASSLGQGRVTGELFFGEGSRLTVL.

V and J are TRBV28 and TRBJ2-7, with a possible D match to TRBD1 (5 bases). Trimming shortened V by 8 bases and J by 5 bases, and 16 bases separated the two germline ends. The V gene's germline CDR1 is MDHEN and CDR2 SYDVKM. This CDR3 contains 13 residues. The DNA of the CDR3 is TGTGCCAGCGGTAACAGGTTAGGGGACGAGCAGTACTTC. It is translated as CASGNRLGDEQYF.

V and J are TRBV9 and TRBJ2-7; 15 nucleotides agree with TRBD2. V dropped 0 bases and J dropped 7; count of bases not matched to a gene: 2. The CDR3 length is 15 residues. Germline V gene data show CDR1 as SGDLS and CDR2 as YYNGEE. The CDR3 DNA sequence: TGTGCCAGCAGCGTAGAAGGGACTAGCGGGAGGGAGCAGTACTTC. Protein: CASSVEGTSGREQYF.

The rearrangement uses TRBV7-2 and TRBJ2-1; TRBD2 agrees at 12 bases. J lost 7 bases, V lost 7 bases, and 8 bases had no gene match. CDR1 is SGHTA, CDR2 FQGNSA, per germline. This CDR3 has 15 residues. CDR3: CASNLGTSGWNEQFF. The CDR3 DNA sequence: TGTGCCAGCAACCTTGGGACTAGCGGGTGGAATGAGCAGTTCTTC.

The rearrangement joins TRBV5-1 to TRBJ1-1; 9 bases match TRBD1. The trim removed 4 bases at V and 4 bases at J, leaving 5 bases unmatched. This CDR3 comprises 14 residues. CDR1 SGHRS and CDR2 YFSETQ come from the germline V gene. CDR3 nucleotide sequence: TGCGCCAGCAGCGTACAGGGGGCGGGCACTGAAGCTTTCTTT. It translates to CASSVQGAGTEAFF.

The J gene is TRBJ1-3, the V gene TRBV18, with 7 nucleotides matching TRBD1. V was clipped by 3 bases and J by 8 bases; unmatched bases: 16. CDR3 length: 17 amino acids. Per germline, CDR1 KGHSH and CDR2 LQKENI. This CDR3 is CASSPLTGSRSSDTIYF. In DNA, the CDR3 is TGTGCCAGCTCACCTTTGACAGGGTCCCGCTCCAGTGACACCATATATTTT.

The rearrangement links TRBV7-9 to TRBJ2-3, with D perhaps matching TRBD1 (6 bases). V was cut by 8 bases and J by 3 bases, with 12 bases left in between. CDR1 is SEHNR and CDR2 is FQNEAQ in the germline V gene (reference sequence). The length of the CDR3 is 13 residues. CDR3 residues: CASPGQRTDTQYF. The CDR3 nucleotides read TGTGCCAGCCCGGGACAACGAACAGATACGCAGTATTTT.

The rearrangement uses TRBV7-3 and TRBJ2-1; tentatively, D is TRBD2 (7 bases). Germline CDR1 SGHTA, CDR2 FQGTGA. V shed 5 bases and J shed 3 bases, with 17 bases lying between them. CDR3 length equals 16 residues. CDR3 in amino acids: CASSPGGGGRYNEQFF. CDR3 sequence (DNA): TGTGCCAGCAGCCCCGGAGGCGGGGGCCGCTACAATGAGCAGTTCTTC. Using reference TRBV7-3 and TRBJ2-1 for the parts outside the CDR3, the full variable domain is GAGVSQTPSNKVTEKGKYVELRCDPISGHTALYWYRQSLGQGPEFLIYFQGTGAADDSGLPNDRFFAVRPEGSVSTLKIQRTERGDSAVYLCASSPGGGGRYNEQFFGPGTRLTVL.

The chain has TRBV6-5 and TRBJ2-7, with D perhaps TRBD2 (6 bases). Germline lookup yields CDR1 MNHEY and CDR2 SVGAGI. V gave up 8 bases and J gave up 0 bases, with 14 bases separating them. CDR3 size: 14 residues. Here the CDR3 reads CASSFSRDSYEQYF. CDR3 bases: TGTGCCAGCTCTTTCTCGCGGGACTCCTACGAGCAGTACTTC.

This chain joins TRBV6-1 and TRBJ2-7; the D gene is possibly TRBD1 (5 bases). The germline CDR1 and CDR2 sequences are MNHNS and SASEGT. V lost 2 bases and J 6 bases, leaving 11 bases between the germline ends. This CDR3 contains 13 residues. The CDR3 DNA sequence: TGTGCCAGCAGTGAACGTCAGACAGCCGAGCAGTACTTC. Its protein product is CASSERQTAEQYF.

The chain links TRBV7-9 to TRBJ2-7; D is perhaps TRBD2 (6 bases). Germline loops: CDR1 SEHNR, CDR2 FQNEAQ (reference sequence). V lost 5 bases and J 6 bases, leaving 14 bases between the germline ends. This CDR3 is 13 amino acids long. CDR3 sequence: CASSPRGFGEQYF. CDR3 DNA sequence: TGTGCCAGCAGCCCCCGGGGGTTCGGCGAGCAGTACTTC.

The chain joins TRBV4-2 to TRBJ2-3, with 10 bases matching TRBD2. V was pared by 0 bases and J by 2 bases, with 11 bases of the junction left unmatched. This CDR3 region has 19 residues. Per the germline V gene, CDR1 is LGHNA and CDR2 is YNFKEQ. The CDR3 nucleotides read TGTGCCAGCAGCCAAGATCAACTTCAAGCGGGGGGGTTCACAGATACGCAGTATTTT. Amino acids: CASSQDQLQAGGFTDTQYF.

The rearrangement joins TRBV5-4 to TRBJ2-1; 12 bases line up with TRBD2. The V gene's germline CDR1 is SGHNT and CDR2 YYREEE (reference sequence). Trimming took 0 bases from V and 6 from J; bases not matched to a gene: 7. The CDR3 contains 17 residues. CDR3: CASSLGLAGVGGNEQFF. As DNA, the CDR3 is TGTGCCAGCAGCTTGGGACTAGCGGGAGTAGGGGGCAATGAGCAGTTCTTC.

This clone has only a few counts. The rearrangement links TRBV19 to TRBJ1-1; 8 bases align to TRBD1. Germline values: CDR1 LNHDA, CDR2 SQIVND (reference sequence). Trimming removed 3 bases from V and 1 base from J; junction bases left unmatched: 4. The CDR3 is 15 residues long. CDR3: CASSMGRGQNTEAFF. In DNA form, the CDR3 reads TGTGCCAGTAGTATGGGCAGGGGGCAGAACACTGAAGCTTTCTTT.